This entry is about one T cell receptor (beta chain). Its antigen is undetermined. This sample was taken from a study of T-cell memory formation after mild COVID-19. The study, taken as a whole, reports: Clones that shrank (day 15 to 85) were balanced CD4/CD8, whereas later expanders leaned CD4+.

Via MiXCR, TCRdb re-called the 5' RACE reads, giving one row per CDR3 protein. Of fewer than 600,000 distinct CDR3 sequences listed, roughly 21% are singletons. Trimming took 4 bases from V and 3 from J; bases not matched to a gene: 5. Looked up from germline, CDR1 is SGHVS and CDR2 is FNYEAQ. The CDR3 covers 15 residues. J is TRBJ1-1 and V is TRBV7-6; 10 bases line up with TRBD1. The specimen was PBMCs or a T cell subset sorted from them (not recorded which). This receptor was taken from an adult woman who had mild COVID-19 (a few samples of this study predate the infection). Cell type and time point are not known. CDR3 bases: TGTGCCAGCAGCTCGGGACAGGGGCAAGACACTGAAGCTTTCTTT. Amino acid sequence: CASSSGQGQDTEAFF.